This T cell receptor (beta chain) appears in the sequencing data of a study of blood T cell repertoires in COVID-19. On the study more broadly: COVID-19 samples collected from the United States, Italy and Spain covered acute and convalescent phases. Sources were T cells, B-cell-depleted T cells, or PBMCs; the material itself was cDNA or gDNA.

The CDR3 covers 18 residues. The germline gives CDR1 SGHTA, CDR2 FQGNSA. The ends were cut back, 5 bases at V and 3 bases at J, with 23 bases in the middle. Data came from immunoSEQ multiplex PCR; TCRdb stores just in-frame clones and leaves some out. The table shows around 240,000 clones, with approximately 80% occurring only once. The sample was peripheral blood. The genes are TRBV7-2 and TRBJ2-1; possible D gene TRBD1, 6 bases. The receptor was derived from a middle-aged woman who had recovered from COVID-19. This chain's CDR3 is CASSIQGLRFIGYNEQFF. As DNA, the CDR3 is TGTGCCAGCAGCATACAGGGTTTAAGGTTCATCGGCTACAATGAGCAGTTCTTC.